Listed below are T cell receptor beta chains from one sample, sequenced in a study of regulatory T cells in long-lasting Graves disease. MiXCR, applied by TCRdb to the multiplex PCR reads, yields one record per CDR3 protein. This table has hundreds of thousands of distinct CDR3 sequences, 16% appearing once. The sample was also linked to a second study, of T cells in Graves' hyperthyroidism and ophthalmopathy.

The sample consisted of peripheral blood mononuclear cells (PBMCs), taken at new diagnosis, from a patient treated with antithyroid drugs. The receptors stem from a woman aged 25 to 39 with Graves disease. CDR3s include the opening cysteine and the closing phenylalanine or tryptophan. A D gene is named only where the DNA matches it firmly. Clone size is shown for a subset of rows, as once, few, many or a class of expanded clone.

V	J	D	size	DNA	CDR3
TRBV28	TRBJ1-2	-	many	TGTGCCACCCACGACCTAAACCATGGCTACACCTTC	CATHDLNHGYTF
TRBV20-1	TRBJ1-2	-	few	TGCAGTGCGAGTACAGGGAGGGGCTATGGCTACACCTTC	CSASTGRGYGYTF
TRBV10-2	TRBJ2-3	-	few	TGCGCCAGCAGTGAGTCGTACGCAGATACGCAGTATTTT	CASSESYADTQYF
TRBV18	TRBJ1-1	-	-	TGTGCCAGCTCACCACGGGCAGGGGATAACACTGAAGCTTTCTTT	CASSPRAGDNTEAFF
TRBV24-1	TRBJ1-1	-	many	TGTGCCACCAGTGATTCCGGCCTGAACAGCCGAGACGCTTTCTTT	CATSDSGLNSRDAFF
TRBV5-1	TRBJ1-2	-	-	TGCGCCAGCAGCTTGAACAGGGCCCCATATGGCTACACCTTC	CASSLNRAPYGYTF
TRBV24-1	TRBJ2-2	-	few	TGTGCCACCAGTGATCCCTCCTTACCAGGGGAATACACCGGGGAGCTGTTTTTT	CATSDPSLPGEYTGELFF
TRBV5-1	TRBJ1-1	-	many	TGCGCCAGCATGGAGGGCCAGGGCGGAGCCCTGGGAGCTTTCTTT	CASMEGQGGALGAFF
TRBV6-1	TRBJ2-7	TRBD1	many	TGTGCCAGCAGTCAGTGGACAGGGGGGACCTACGAGCAGTACTTC	CASSQWTGGTYEQYF
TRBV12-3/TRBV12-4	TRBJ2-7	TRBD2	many	TGTGCCAGCAGTTTCGTTAGCGGGACTCGACCCTACGAGCAGTACTTC	CASSFVSGTRPYEQYF
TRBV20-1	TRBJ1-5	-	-	TGCAGTGCTAACCGGGGGACCGACACCCGGCCCCAGCATTTT	CSANRGTDTRPQHF
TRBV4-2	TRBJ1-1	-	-	TGTGCCAGCAGCCAAGAGGCCAGGGGAGGTCGTGACACTGAAGCTTTCTTT	CASSQEARGGRDTEAFF
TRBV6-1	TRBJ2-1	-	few	TGTGCCAGCAGTCCCCGACAGTCTACGTACAATGAGCAGTTCTTC	CASSPRQSTYNEQFF
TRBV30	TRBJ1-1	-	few	TGTGCCTGGTCAGGGAGTAGGGCTTTCTTT	CAWSGSRAFF
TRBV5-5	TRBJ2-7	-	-	TGTGCCAGCAGCTTTGTTGCTCGTTCCTACGAGCAGTACTTC	CASSFVARSYEQYF
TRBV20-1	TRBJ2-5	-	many	TGCAGTGCTAGAGATCAGGGGGGGCCGGAGTCGGAGACCCAGTACTTC	CSARDQGGPESETQYF
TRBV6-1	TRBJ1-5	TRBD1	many	TGTGCCAGCAGCCCTACCGGGACAGGGGATCGCAATCAGCCCCAGCATTTT	CASSPTGTGDRNQPQHF
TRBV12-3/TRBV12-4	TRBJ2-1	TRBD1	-	TGTGCCAGCAGTTTCGGGACAGACAACAATGAGCAGTTCTTC	CASSFGTDNNEQFF
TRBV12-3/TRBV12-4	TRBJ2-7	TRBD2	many	TGTGCCAGCAGCGAAGGCATAGCGGGAGGGCAATACGAGCAGTACTTC	CASSEGIAGGQYEQYF
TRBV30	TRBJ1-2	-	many	TGTGCCTGGAGGGAACAGGGCGTTAATGGCTACACCTTC	CAWREQGVNGYTF
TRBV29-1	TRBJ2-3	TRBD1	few	TGCAGCGTCAAAACCCAGGGGGCCACAGATACGCAGTATTTT	CSVKTQGATDTQYF
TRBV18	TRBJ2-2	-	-	TGTGCCAGCTCACCACCGTCAGTCCCGAACACCGGGGAGCTGTTTTTT	CASSPPSVPNTGELFF
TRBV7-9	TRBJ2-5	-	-	TGTGCCAGCAGCCCGAGTAGCGGGACAGGGACCCAGTACTTC	CASSPSSGTGTQYF
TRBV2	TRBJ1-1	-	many	TGTGCCAGCAGTGCAGACGGGAACACTGAAGCTTTCTTT	CASSADGNTEAFF
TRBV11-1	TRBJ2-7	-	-	TGTGCCAGCAGCCCGGATCCGGCCACCTACTACGAGCAGTACTTC	CASSPDPATYYEQYF
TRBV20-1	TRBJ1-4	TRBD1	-	TGCAGTGCTAGGGTCAGGGGGAATGAAAAACTGTTTTTT	CSARVRGNEKLFF
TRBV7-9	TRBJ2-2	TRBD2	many	TGTGCCAGCAGCTCGCTTATAGCGGGTAACACCGGGGAGCTGTTTTTT	CASSSLIAGNTGELFF
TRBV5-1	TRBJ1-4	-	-	TGCGCCAGCAGCTCCGGGTCCGTCTTGAATGAAAAACTGTTTTTT	CASSSGSVLNEKLFF
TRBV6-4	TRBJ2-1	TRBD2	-	TGTGCCAGCAGTAGTCTAGCGGGAGAAGTAGGCGATGAGCAGTTCTTC	CASSSLAGEVGDEQFF
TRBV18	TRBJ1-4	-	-	TGTGCCAGCTCACCGCCTGGCGTTGAAAAACTGTTTTTT	CASSPPGVEKLFF